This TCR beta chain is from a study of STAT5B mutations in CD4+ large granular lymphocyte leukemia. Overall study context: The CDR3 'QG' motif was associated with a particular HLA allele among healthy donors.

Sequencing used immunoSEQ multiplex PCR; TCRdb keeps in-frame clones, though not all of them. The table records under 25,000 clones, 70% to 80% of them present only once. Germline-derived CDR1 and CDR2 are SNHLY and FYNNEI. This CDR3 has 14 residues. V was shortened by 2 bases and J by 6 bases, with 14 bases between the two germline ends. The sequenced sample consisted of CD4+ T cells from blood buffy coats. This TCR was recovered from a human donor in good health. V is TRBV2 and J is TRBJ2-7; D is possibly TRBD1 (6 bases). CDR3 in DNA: TGTGCCAGCAGTGAAAGAACAGGGCTCGTCGAGCAGTACTTC. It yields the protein CASSERTGLVEQYF.